Listed below are T cell receptor beta chains from one sample, sequenced in a study of human T cells and chemical hapten exposure. MiXCR was run by TCRdb on the RACE reads, yielding one entry per CDR3 protein. The sample contains around 300,000 distinct CDR3 sequences, around 5% of which appear only once. The sample here was whole blood, taken in connection with sensitization to the hapten diphenylcyclopropenone (DPC). All receptors come from a woman aged 18-29 years with alopecia areata. Some clones in this sample may be carry-over from other donors' samples. CDR3s include the opening cysteine and the closing phenylalanine or tryptophan. The D gene is left open where the match is weak. Clone size is given for some rows only: seen once, a few or many times, or a class if the clone is expanded.

CDR3 length | J gene | D gene | clone size | V gene | CDR3 DNA | CDR3 protein
15 | TRBJ2-1 | TRBD1 | many | TRBV4-2 | TGTGCCAGCAGCCAATACTCTGGACAGGGAAAGGGGCAGTTCTTC | CASSQYSGQGKGQFF
16 | TRBJ2-7 | TRBD2 | many | TRBV28 | TGTGCCAGCAGCTCGACTAGCGGGGGACCCACCTACGAGCAGTACTTC | CASSSTSGGPTYEQYF
17 | TRBJ2-3 | TRBD2 | many | TRBV5-1 | TGCGCCAGCAGCTTGGGGCCCCTAGCGGGGGGCACAGATACGCAGTATTTT | CASSLGPLAGGTDTQYF
15 | TRBJ2-7 | . | few | TRBV11-2 | TGTGCCAGCAGCTTAGAGGGACCGGTGTCGTACGAGCAGTACTTC | CASSLEGPVSYEQYF
13 | TRBJ1-1 | TRBD1 | few | TRBV28 | TGTGCCAGCAGTTTAAGGACAGGGATGGGAGCTTTCTTT | CASSLRTGMGAFF
15 | TRBJ2-5 | TRBD1 | few | TRBV12-3/TRBV12-4 | TGTGCCAGCAGTCGACTAGGGACAGGGAAGGAGACCCAGTACTTC | CASSRLGTGKETQYF
14 | TRBJ2-3 | . | few | TRBV29-1 | TGCAGCGTTGTACCTAGCTATGGCACAGATACGCAGTATTTT | CSVVPSYGTDTQYF
14 | TRBJ2-3 | . | . | TRBV5-1 | TGCGCCAGCAGCCCGGGGGAGATCACAGATACGCAGTATTTT | CASSPGEITDTQYF
15 | TRBJ2-3 | TRBD1 | many | TRBV18 | TGTGCCAGCTCACCACCGGGACAGGGCCACGATACGCAGTATTTT | CASSPPGQGHDTQYF
15 | TRBJ2-3 | . | . | TRBV5-5 | TGTGCCAGCAGCTGGGGGAGTACTAGCACAGATACGCAGTATTTT | CASSWGSTSTDTQYF